The clone carrying this T cell receptor (beta chain) was seen at least ten times. RNA transcripts provided the source from which TCR beta CDR3 regions were amplified. TCR CDR3 underwent first-round RT-PCR with the HTBI primer set. In TCRdb, the multiplex PCR reads were re-called with MiXCR into one record per CDR3 protein. The table lists 600,000 to 700,000 distinct CDR3 sequences, roughly 15% of them singletons. V dropped 1 base and J dropped 0 bases, with 4 bases sitting between them. CDR3 length: 14 residues. Germline CDR1 and CDR2: SGHNT and YENEEA. Exclusion followed for patients with uncontrolled infection, other autoimmune disease, pregnancy or lactation. The sample comes from a study of T cells in Graves' hyperthyroidism and ophthalmopathy.

The origin of this receptor is a woman aged 40 to 49 with Graves' ophthalmopathy. The chain couples TRBV11-3 to TRBJ1-3; D remains unclear. Sequences were obtained from blood. The CDR3 sequence: CASSLAVSGNTIYF. The DNA for the CDR3 is TGTGCCAGCAGCTTAGCTGTCTCTGGAAACACCATATATTTT.